Below, 2 T cell receptor beta chains from the same sample are listed, as sequenced in a study of cytomegalovirus exposure and HLA in healthy donors. The primer mix had 60 Vbeta and 13 Jbeta primers. The assay was immunoSEQ multiplex PCR, and TCRdb's table has in-frame clones only and misses some. The profile shows some 150,000 clones, roughly 85% of them singletons. The sample was PBMCs. The receptors stem from a man in his forties in good health and CMV-seronegative.

The rearrangement joins TRBV19 to TRBJ2-3, with 9 nucleotides matching TRBD2. V shed 6 bases and J 2 bases; nucleotides not matched to a gene: 3. CDR3 length equals 14 residues. Germline V gene data show CDR1 as LNHDA and CDR2 as SQIVND (reference sequence). The CDR3 here is CASRRTSVTDTQYF. CDR3 in DNA: TGTGCCAGTAGACGGACTAGCGTCACAGATACGCAGTATTTT.

As to this clone: The junction and the germline gene differ at one end; a read error may be behind it. This chain connects TRBV18 to TRBJ2-3; weak D call: TRBD2 (5 bases). This CDR3 spans 14 amino acids. CDR1 KGHSH and CDR2 LQKENI come from the germline V gene. DNA for the CDR3: TGTGCCAGCACACCGAACGGGGGCACAGATACGCAGTATTTT. This gives the protein CASTPNGGTDTQYF. The full variable domain, rest sourced from reference TRBV18 and TRBJ2-3, is NAGVMQNPRHLVRRRGQEARLRCSPMKGHSHVYWYRQLPEEGLKFMVYLQKENIIDESGMPKERFSAEFPKEGPSILRIQQVVRGDSAAYFCASTPNGGTDTQYFGPGTRLTVL.